This TCR beta chain was found in a study of cytomegalovirus exposure and HLA in healthy donors. Background on the study: The platform used for the approximately 120 validation repertoires matched that of the 650 to 750 first-cohort repertoires, a later analysis reported.

Method: immunoSEQ multiplex PCR; TCRdb's copy keeps in-frame clones and lacks some. The table lists 150,000 to 200,000 clones, 84% of them singletons. V lost 1 base and J 1 base, leaving 8 bases between the germline ends. The V gene's germline CDR1 is LGHNA and CDR2 YNFKEQ. The CDR3 length is 15 residues. This receptor was obtained from a man aged 30 to 45 in good health and CMV-seropositive. The chain links TRBV4-2 to TRBJ2-1, with unresolved D. The sequencing sample was made of PBMCs. The CDR3 sequence: CASSQVSSSYNEQFF. The CDR3 coding sequence is TGTGCCAGCAGCCAAGTGTCGAGTTCCTACAATGAGCAGTTCTTC.